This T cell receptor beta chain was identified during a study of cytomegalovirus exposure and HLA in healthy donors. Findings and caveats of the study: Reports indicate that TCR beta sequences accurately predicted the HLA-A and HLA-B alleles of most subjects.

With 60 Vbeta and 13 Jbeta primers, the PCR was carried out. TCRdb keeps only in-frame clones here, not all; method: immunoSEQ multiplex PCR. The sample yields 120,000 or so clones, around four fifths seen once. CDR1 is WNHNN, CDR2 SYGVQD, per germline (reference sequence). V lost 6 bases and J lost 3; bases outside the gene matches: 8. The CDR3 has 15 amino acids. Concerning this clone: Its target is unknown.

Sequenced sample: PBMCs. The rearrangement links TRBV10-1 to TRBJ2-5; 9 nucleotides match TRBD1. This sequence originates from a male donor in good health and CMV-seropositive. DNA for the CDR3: TGCGCCAGCAGAGGGACAGGGAGGGTTGAAGAGACCCAGTACTTC. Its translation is CASRGTGRVEETQYF.